The TCR beta chain under discussion was sequenced for a study of T cells after posttransplantation cyclophosphamide (dated by TCRdb to 2015 to 2016). Study-wide context: Using TRB sequencing, the study followed how the T cell repertoire reconstituted after myeloablative bone marrow transplantation in which posttransplantation cyclophosphamide served as GVHD prophylaxis. Samples from 35 to 45 PTCy-treated patients, along with samples from 15 to 20 of their related bone marrow donors, underwent antigen receptor sequencing. Blood from every one of the approximately 37 PTCy patients who had 1-year posttransplant specimens underwent TRB sequencing. Up to about 3 additional blood samples from 2 to 5.2 years after transplant were also TRB-sequenced in 3 patients, as was pretransplant blood from several patients. Because TRA and TRB clonality were tightly correlated in 9 samples, subsequent TCR analyses were focused on TRB only. Public TRB sequences were checked against a database of over 3,000 sequences associated with responses to pathogens, tumor antigens, self-antigens and alloantigens.

In the case of this clone: The clone's antigen remains unknown. Base qualities are not provided; no much larger clone lies one nucleotide away.

Trimming costs V 4 bases and J 0 bases, and their ends lie 10 bases apart. Looking up the germline V gene yields CDR1 SGDLS and CDR2 YYNGEE. The CDR3 numbers 14 residues from cysteine through phenylalanine. Just the 42-base CDR3 DNA is kept, in frame starting at base 1. TRB sequencing was run on genomic DNA with either the immunoSEQ assay at survey resolution or the hsTCRB kit. On the authors' methods: The immunoSEQ software handled the initial read processing, while the LymphoSeq R package was used for the repertoire analyses. Clonality was computed as 1 minus normalized Shannon entropy; Gini coefficient was also calculated for each TRB dataset. Phenotypes of unsorted samples were inferred by mapping TRB sequences from sorted subsets of the recipient or donor onto unsorted samples of the same recipient. Held by TCRdb, this immuneACCESS table contains in-frame sequences only and omits some clones. Under half of the omission traces to an unresolved V gene where checked; the cause of the rest is unknown. Clonal size and the V and J genes are those of that table, whereas D and trimming came from the DNA. This sample is represented by around 15,000 clones; approximately 80% of them were singletons. Of the sample, 2.8% falls within the top ten clones.

General study outcomes and caveats: Across the approximately 46 patients, TRB clonality was highly associated with recipient CMV seropositivity and CMV reactivation, and diversity with PTCy was similar to that in the CNI/methotrexate controls. The TRB repertoires of T cells infiltrating skin or GI tract showed only limited overlap with the TRB repertoires of T cells in blood. Donor-recipient similarity was low at 1-2 months but rose over the first year, and later blood repertoires were often dominated by donor CD8+ memory clones.

The control cohort was some 10 patients given myeloablative marrow transplants with methotrexate plus a calcineurin inhibitor, sampled 1 year after transplant. Mononuclear cells from peripheral blood and bone marrow were separated by Ficoll-Hypaque density centrifugation and then cryopreserved. The source of this sequence is a male patient between 25 and 40 years old who received an allogeneic stem cell transplant from an unrelated donor, was CMV-positive, and had acute and chronic GVHD. It is possible that, after a transplant, some T cells come from the graft donor. The source material was PBMCs, sampled 410 to 450 days after allogeneic stem cell transplant with calcineurin inhibitor and methotrexate. The rearrangement combines TRBV9 with TRBJ2-5; possibly the D gene is TRBD1, per 6 matching bases. The DNA is as follows: TGTGCCAGCAGCCCCCGGACAGACCAAGAGACCCAGTACTTC. This encodes CASSPRTDQETQYF.